The next 10 T cell receptor beta chains were all read from a single sample in a study of identical twins. TCRdb passed the 5' RACE reads through MiXCR, listing each CDR3 protein once. Seen here are some 790,000 distinct CDR3 sequences, roughly 18% observed once, and the top ten hold about an eighth. The sample was also reused in another study, on T cells expressing NK-cell markers.

The sequencing sample was made of PBMCs. These receptor sequences come from a woman between 18 and 30 years old in good health.

The V call is TRBV27, the J call TRBJ2-5; no reliable D call. CDR3 length: 13 amino acids. V lost 5 bases to trimming and J lost 3 bases, with 10 bases between them. CDR1 and CDR2 (germline): MNHEY, SMNVEV (reference sequence). This CDR3 is CASSTSAEETQYF. The CDR3 nucleotides read TGTGCCAGCAGTACCTCGGCAGAAGAGACCCAGTACTTC.

This chain uses TRBV29-1 with TRBJ2-5; 8 bases line up with TRBD2. Germline CDR1 is SQVTM and CDR2 is ANQGSEA. Trimming cost V 5 bases and J 4 bases; bases outside gene matches: 12. The CDR3 covers 15 residues. The CDR3 loop reads CSVIPPSGRLETQYF. As DNA, the CDR3 is TGCAGCGTTATCCCGCCGAGCGGGAGATTAGAGACCCAGTACTTC.

This clonotype was detected many times. The chain links TRBV6-5 to TRBJ1-4, with no clear D. V lost 0 bases, J lost 8 bases, and 13 bases lay in between. This CDR3 region has 15 residues. CDR1 is MNHEY and CDR2 is SVGAGI in the germline V gene. The CDR3, as DNA: TGTGCCAGCAGTTACTCGAGTCGGCGACGGGAAAAACTGTTTTTT. Translating gives CASSYSSRRREKLFF.

V is TRBV20-1 and J is TRBJ1-1; no clear D gene. The CDR3 is 12 residues long. The V end was cut by 1 base, the J end by 4 bases, with 7 bases between. Germline V gene sequence: CDR1 DFQATT, CDR2 SNEGSKA (reference sequence). This chain's CDR3 is CSARGLTTEAFF. The CDR3 DNA reads TGCAGTGCTAGAGGGTTGACCACTGAAGCTTTCTTT.

V is TRBV5-6 and J is TRBJ1-1; D call uncertain. This CDR3 contains 12 residues. Germline-derived CDR1 and CDR2 are SGHDT and YYEEEE. Trimming left V 0 bases short and J 9 bases short, with 9 bases between. CDR3: CASSLGAEKAFF. DNA of the CDR3: TGTGCCAGCAGCTTGGGAGCGGAGAAAGCTTTCTTT.

This rearrangement joins TRBV7-6 to TRBJ2-2; 8 nucleotides line up with TRBD2. The V gene end was trimmed by 5 bases and the J gene end by 5 bases; junction bases not matched to a gene: 10. Germline V gene data show CDR1 as SGHVS and CDR2 as FNYEAQ. The CDR3 length is 16 residues. This CDR3 is CASSASPSGRTGELFF. The CDR3 DNA is TGTGCCAGCAGCGCCTCCCCAAGCGGGAGAACCGGGGAGCTGTTTTTT.

There are many counts of this clonotype. This chain's CDR3 is CASSLGQGNEQFF. In DNA, the CDR3 is TGCGCCAGCAGCTTAGGGCAGGGGAATGAGCAGTTCTTC. The J gene is TRBJ2-1, the V gene TRBV5-1, with D perhaps TRBD1 (6 bases). The V gene lost 2 bases and the J gene lost 7 bases, with 10 bases spanning the gap. The CDR3 runs 13 residues. In germline, CDR1 is SGHRS, CDR2 YFSETQ.

This clonotype has a handful of counts. The chain joins TRBV20-1 to TRBJ1-6, with TRBD1 matching 7 bases. The CDR3 totals 14 residues. With 4 bases clipped from V and 7 bases from J, the junction kept 7 bases outside the gene matches. Germline lookup yields CDR1 DFQATT and CDR2 SNEGSKA (reference sequence). DNA of the CDR3: TGCAGTGCTATCCGACAGGGCGGAAATTCACCCCTCCACTTT. Its translation is CSAIRQGGNSPLHF.

This clonotype was seen repeatedly, ten times or more. The rearrangement joins TRBV20-1 to TRBJ2-1; TRBD2 matches 7 bases. Germline V gives CDR1 DFQATT, CDR2 SNEGSKA (reference sequence). The CDR3 has 13 amino acids. Trimming removed 4 bases from V and 1 base from J; junction bases left unmatched: 1. In DNA, the CDR3 is TGCAGTGCTACTAGCGGATCCTACAATGAGCAGTTCTTC. It encodes CSATSGSYNEQFF.

The rearrangement links TRBV9 to TRBJ2-3, with 10 bases aligning to TRBD1. After removal of 4 bases from V and 4 bases from J, the junction contained 9 bases not matched to a gene. The length of the CDR3 is 16 residues. The germline CDR1 and CDR2 sequences are SGDLS and YYNGEE. For the CDR3, the DNA is TGTGCCAGCAGCACACACCTCGGACAGGGGGCAGATACGCAGTATTTT. The encoded protein is CASSTHLGQGADTQYF.